There are a few counts of the clone carrying this T cell receptor (beta chain). Relative to the germline gene, one junction end is altered; a read error may explain this. The length of the CDR3 is 11 residues. This specimen comes from a study of identical twins. TCRdb re-analysed the 5' RACE reads in MiXCR, keeping a single row per CDR3 protein. The sample lists some 760,000 distinct CDR3 sequences; about 18% were seen once. This sample was shared with a second study, whose subject was T cells expressing NK-cell markers.

This rearrangement joins TRBV12-3 or TRBV12-4 to TRBJ1-2; D is uncertain. This clonotype was obtained from a woman younger than 35 in good health. The specimen was PBMCs. The CDR3, as DNA: TGTGCCAGCAGTTTCTTCGGCCTTACTTCCTTC. Translation gives CASSFFGLTSF.